The present TCR beta chain was sequenced within a study of cytomegalovirus exposure and HLA in healthy donors. This CDR3 contains 17 residues. Trimming pared 4 bases from V and 2 bases from J, leaving 20 bases between. CDR1 is LNHNV, CDR2 YYDKDF, per germline (reference sequence). The PCR was carried out with 60 Vbeta primers and 13 Jbeta primers. TCRdb's copy holds only in-frame clones and misses some; the assay was immunoSEQ multiplex PCR. Found here are 150,000 to 250,000 clones, approximately 78% of them singletons; the top ten hold 6% to 8%. This clonotype originated in a woman in her forties or fifties in good health and CMV-seropositive. This sequence joins TRBV15 and TRBJ1-1, with D maybe TRBD1 (6 bases). Sequencing used PBMCs. The CDR3 DNA sequence: TGTGCCACCAGCAAAACACAAGGCGGGGGGCGTAACACTGAAGCTTTCTTT. Its protein product is CATSKTQGGGRNTEAFF. Looking up the rest from reference TRBV15 and TRBJ1-1 gives the full variable domain: DAMVIQNPRYQVTQFGKPVTLSCSQTLNHNVMYWYQQKSSQAPKLLFHYYDKDFNNEADTPDNFQSRRPNTSFCFLDIRSPGLGDTAMYLCATSKTQGGGRNTEAFFGQGTRLTVV.